This TCR beta chain emerged from a study of blood T cell repertoires in COVID-19. Study at large: The samples span acute and convalescent COVID-19 from the United States, Italy and Spain. Nucleic acid was either cDNA or gDNA, and it came from T cells, B-cell-depleted T cells, or PBMCs.

The V and J ends lost 3 bases and 6 bases respectively, with 8 bases between them. The CDR3 spans 12 residues. Which cohort a participant joined came from the clinical history participants gave. Produced via immunoSEQ multiplex PCR; TCRdb's table is partial and in-frame only. Here the sample spans fewer than 350,000 clones, 75% to 90% being singletons. Turning to this clone: Other DNA sequences in this sample translate to the same CDR3.

The sequence came from a woman aged 40 to 50 who had recovered from COVID-19. The chain is built from TRBV12-3 or TRBV12-4 and TRBJ1-2; TRBD1 might be the D (5 bases). The sequenced sample consisted of PBMCs or T cells enriched from blood (not recorded which). The CDR3 loop is CASSFGGDGYTF. The DNA of the CDR3 is TGTGCCAGCAGTTTTGGGGGGGATGGCTACACCTTC.